This T cell receptor (beta chain) was profiled in a study of blood T cell repertoires in COVID-19. About the study: The analysed material was cDNA or gDNA that came from T cells, B-cell-depleted T cells, or PBMCs.

Original processing methods: Nucleated cell counts were estimated from reference gene primer amplification. Method: immunoSEQ multiplex PCR; TCRdb's copy keeps in-frame clones and lacks some. For V, J and clone size, that table is used; D and trimming come from the DNA. The profile shows 120,000 to 150,000 clones, roughly 89% of them singletons. Trimming at V came to 4 bases and at J to 7 bases, leaving 5 bases not matched to a gene. Germline CDR1 reads SGHTS; CDR2 reads YDEGEE. This CDR3 spans 16 amino acids. The sequence was collected from a human donor in a cohort sampled during active COVID-19. Sequencing was performed on peripheral blood. The chain links TRBV5-8 to TRBJ2-1, with TRBD2 matching 16 bases. CDR3 sequence (DNA): TGTGCCAGCAGCCAGGGACTAGCGGGGGGGCCAAATGAGCAGTTCTTC. Protein: CASSQGLAGGPNEQFF.